The T cell receptor (beta chain) under discussion was sequenced for a study of cytomegalovirus exposure and HLA in healthy donors. Although they were nominally healthy when sampled, donors likely had unrecorded immune exposures. This CDR3 region has 12 residues. Germline V lookup: CDR1 GTSNPN, CDR2 SVGIG (reference sequence). V was shortened by 1 base and J by 5 bases, with 9 bases between the two germline ends. Primers for the PCR totalled 60 Vbeta and 13 Jbeta. The authors' processing: An analysis performed later counted 74 million or so unique TCR beta chains (roughly 11 million of them shared). The protocol was immunoSEQ multiplex PCR, while the TCRdb copy is restricted to in-frame clones and leaves out a portion. D and trimming were read from the DNA, whereas the V and J calls and clone size are those reported in that table. The sample contains approximately 150,000 clones, 68% of which appear only once.

Input material: PBMCs. The sequence came from a young woman in good health and CMV-seropositive. V is TRBV30 and J is TRBJ2-7; tentatively, D is TRBD2 (5 bases). The CDR3 DNA sequence: TGTGCCTGGAGTGACAGCGGCCACGAGCAGTACTTC. Translated, it gives CAWSDSGHEQYF.